This TCR beta chain was recorded in a study of T cell responses to AZD1222 COVID-19 vaccine. Note on this clone: Its specificity is not known.

Overall study results and limits: Regions 160-218 and 743-854 held dominance among vaccine-associated CD4 TCRs, which spanned spike. Sampled repertoires all dated from after the peak T cell response.

Here immunoSEQ multiplex PCR was the method, and the copy in TCRdb shows in-frame clones only, minus some. Of some 130,000 clones in the sample, roughly 90% were seen once. Trimming took 4 bases from V and 3 from J; bases not matched to a gene: 7. The CDR3 has 15 residues. Per the germline V gene, CDR1 is LNHDA and CDR2 is SQIVND (reference sequence). The source is an adult in good health. Sequenced here: peripheral blood, sampled on day 0 of AZD1222 vaccination. The chain couples TRBV19 to TRBJ1-1; 8 nucleotides agree with TRBD1. CDR3 sequence: CASSNRRGPDTEAFF. DNA for the CDR3: TGTGCCAGTAGTAACCGCAGGGGGCCGGACACTGAAGCTTTCTTT.